A single T cell receptor (beta chain) is shown here with its context. Its target is unknown. This sample is part of a study of post-analysis software for immune sequencing data. Turning to the study itself: Courses of disease covered relapsing-remitting, secondary progressive and progressive-relapsing multiple sclerosis. Overall study findings and caveats: When compared against controls, multiple sclerosis patients showed significantly lower normalized Chao1 diversity.

The TCR beta cDNA libraries carried unique molecular identifiers. Input populations of 1 to 10 million T cells gave rise to approximately 500,000 cDNA molecules. A single record per CDR3 protein comes from TCRdb applying MiXCR to the PCR reads. The repertoire has 820,000 or so distinct CDR3 sequences, approximately 57% of them found once; the top ten carry about 4.8%. The receptor was isolated from a girl aged 10 to 17 with multiple sclerosis. The sequencing input was blood.

The CDR3 region has the DNA TGCAGTGCTATCGAGGGGGCGCCCCCAATTGATACGCAGTATTTT. This translates into CSAIEGAPPIDTQYF. The V gene is TRBV20-1, the J gene TRBJ2-3; 7 bases line up with TRBD1. This CDR3 spans 15 amino acids. J was trimmed by 6 bases and V by 4 bases; bases with no gene match: 13. From germline, CDR1 is DFQATT and CDR2 SNEGSKA (reference sequence).